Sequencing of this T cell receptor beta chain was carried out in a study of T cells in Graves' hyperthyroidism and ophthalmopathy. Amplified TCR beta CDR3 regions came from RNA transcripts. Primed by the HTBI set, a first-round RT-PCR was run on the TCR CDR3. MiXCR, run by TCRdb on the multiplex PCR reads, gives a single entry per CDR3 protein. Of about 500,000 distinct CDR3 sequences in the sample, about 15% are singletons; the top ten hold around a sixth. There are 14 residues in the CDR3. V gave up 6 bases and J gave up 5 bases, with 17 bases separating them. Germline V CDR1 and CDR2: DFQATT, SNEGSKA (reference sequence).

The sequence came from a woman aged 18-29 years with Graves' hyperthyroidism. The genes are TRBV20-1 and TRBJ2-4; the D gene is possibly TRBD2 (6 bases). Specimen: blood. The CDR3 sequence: CSAPLRGGENIQYF. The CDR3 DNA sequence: TGCAGTGCGCCCCTGCGTGGAGGGGAAAACATTCAGTACTTC.